This T cell receptor (beta chain) was captured in a study of identical twins listed by TCRdb under 2016. Background for the entire study: To test whether fetal clonotypes persist, the study used deep sequencing on TCR alpha and beta repertoires from monozygotic twins, unrelated adults of various ages, and cord blood. To rule out contamination, replicate twin experiments were performed at different times with different library preparation protocols.

V is reduced by 9 bases and J by 3 bases, leaving a spacing of 15 bases between them. CDR1 ENHRY and CDR2 SYGVKD are derived from the germline V gene. The CDR3 contains 13 residues, cysteine and phenylalanine counted. The read is trimmed to its CDR3 DNA, 39 bases read in frame from base 1. Every donor in the study was a healthy Caucasian. This clonotype has a handful of counts. This clone's antigen is unknown. No much larger clone is present one base from it, and per-base qualities are unavailable. The library was obtained by 5' RACE. Reads for this sample came from an Illumina HiSeq 2000. Template switching added a universal primer binding site, and the final cDNA carried a unique molecular identifier that allowed TCR cDNA molecules to be counted accurately. First-strand cDNA for TCR alpha and beta chains was synthesized from specific primers in the conserved constant-segment region. To control for contamination, every cDNA library carried two barcodes: a SMART-Mk sample barcode plus Illumina barcodes. TruSeq adapter sequences, together with Illumina sample barcodes, were added in two successive PCR steps. The Illumina HiSeq platform was used with custom primers to sequence TCR alpha and beta cDNA libraries. In the original analysis: Raw reads were processed with MiGEC to extract unique molecular identifiers, and MiXCR was used to determine CDR3 positions. For each individual, recombination models were inferred using an EM algorithm with the repgenHMM and IGoR tools. The analysis of shared clonotypes was done with the tcR package in R, with sharing normalized by the product of cloneset sizes. To study raw recombination without the effects of thymic and clonal selection, out-of-frame nonproductive sequences were analyzed. TCRdb's own reprocessing of the public reads used fastp at Q25 and MiXCR and kept productive beta chains. Each entry merges the rows of one CDR3 protein and shows their most common DNA and genes. These V and J calls originate from TCRdb's pipeline instead of the authors' own analysis. This sample lists more than 1.5 million distinct CDR3 sequences; 25% to 35% were detected once. The ten top clones hold about 0.3% of the sample.

The research as a whole found: Recombination models systematically underestimated out-of-frame TCR alpha sharing in monozygotic twins but agreed with sharing between unrelated individuals. Abundant cord blood beta clonotypes carried fewer insertions; young adult naive repertoires showed a weaker similar trend, while memory repertoires showed none. Because the same donors could not be followed over many years, conclusions were based on cross-sectional statistical analysis. A weaker excess of twin sharing was found in beta out-of-frame sequences because the signal-to-noise ratio was lowered by fewer shared sequences. Compared with coincidental sharing between unrelated individuals, out-of-frame TCR alpha sequences shared between twins showed an excess of sequences with low generation probability. Zero-insertion analyses could be partly confounded by invariant T cells such as MAIT and iNKT, although diverse VJ usage argued against such confounding for most clonotypes.

The chain employs TRBV10-3 and TRBJ2-7; the D gene is perhaps TRBD2, from 6 matching bases. Sequenced: cord blood. This clonotype was sampled from a newborn girl in good health. The DNA sequence is given as TGTGCCATACATGCCGGACTAAACTACGAGCAGTACTTC. The translation is CAIHAGLNYEQYF.